The 3 T cell receptor beta chains given below trace back to one sample, sequenced in a study of blood T cell repertoires in COVID-19. Profiled with immunoSEQ multiplex PCR; TCRdb holds only in-frame clones, not every one. The table has tens of thousands of clones, 75% to 90% seen once. Sequenced input: peripheral blood. The receptors here all came from a man aged 50-59 years with active or convalescent COVID-19.

This clone was recorded a few times. This chain joins TRBV4-2 and TRBJ2-7; 8 bases are shared with TRBD1. Per germline, CDR1 LGHNA and CDR2 YNFKEQ. This CDR3 is built from 15 residues. The J segment lost 2 bases and the V segment lost 4 bases, leaving 7 bases of the junction unmatched. The CDR3 DNA reads TGTGCCAGCAGCCCTGACCCAGGGGGCACCTACGAGCAGTACTTC. Residues: CASSPDPGGTYEQYF.

CDR3 loop: CASSFGGPSEKLFF. As DNA, the CDR3 is TGTGCCAGCAGTTTCGGGGGGCCCAGTGAAAAACTGTTTTTT. V and J are TRBV28 and TRBJ1-4, with a possible D match to TRBD1 (6 bases). This CDR3 comprises 14 residues. V shed 3 bases and J shed 7 bases, with 12 bases lying between them. Germline CDR1 MDHEN, CDR2 SYDVKM.

V usage is TRBV3-1 (or the pseudogene TRBV3-2) and J usage is TRBJ2-7; 10 nucleotides align to TRBD1. Germline V gene sequence: CDR1 LGHDT, CDR2 YNNKEL (reference sequence). V dropped 4 bases and J dropped 5; count of bases not matched to a gene: 5. The CDR3 covers 14 residues. In nucleotides, the CDR3 is TGTGCCAGCAGCCTCGGGACAGGGGATGACGAGCAGTACTTC. Translating it yields CASSLGTGDDEQYF.